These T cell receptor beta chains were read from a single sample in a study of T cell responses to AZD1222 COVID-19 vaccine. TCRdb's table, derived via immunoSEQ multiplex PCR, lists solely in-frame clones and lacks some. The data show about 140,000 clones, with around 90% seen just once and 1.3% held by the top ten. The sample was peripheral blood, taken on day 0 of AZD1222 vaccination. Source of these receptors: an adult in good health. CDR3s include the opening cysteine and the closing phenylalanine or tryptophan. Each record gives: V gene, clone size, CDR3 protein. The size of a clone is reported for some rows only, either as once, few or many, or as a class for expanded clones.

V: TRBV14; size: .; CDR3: CASSLRDTLVDEQFF
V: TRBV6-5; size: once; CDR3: CASSYSRDSTNEKLFF
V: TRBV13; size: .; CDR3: CASKGGTDGYTF
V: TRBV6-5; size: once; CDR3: CASSYQRGRNEQYF
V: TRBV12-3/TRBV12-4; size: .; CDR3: CASSLTVNTEAFF
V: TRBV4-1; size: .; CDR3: CASSQGPGGSSYEQYF
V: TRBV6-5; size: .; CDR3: CASSYSRGDNSPLHF
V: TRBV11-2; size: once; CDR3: CASSLNGRNTEAFF
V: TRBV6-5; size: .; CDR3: CASSYWGLGQPQHF
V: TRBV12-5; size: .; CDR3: CASGHAGGSEQFF
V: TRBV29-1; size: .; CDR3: CSATEPQGSVYGYTF
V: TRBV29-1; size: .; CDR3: CSVATWSGRSYEQYF
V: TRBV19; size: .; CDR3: CASSMRENQPQHF
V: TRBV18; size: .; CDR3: CASSPARVGGTRYESYTF
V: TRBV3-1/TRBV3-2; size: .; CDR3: CASSPQIGGYEQYF
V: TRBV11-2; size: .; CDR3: CASSLATWGSSYEQYF
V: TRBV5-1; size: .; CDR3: CASSLATGYEQYF
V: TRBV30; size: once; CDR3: CAWSVLLKKGAFF
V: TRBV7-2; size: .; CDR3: CASSLTGYEKLFF
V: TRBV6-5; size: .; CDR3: CASSRTGSYEQYF
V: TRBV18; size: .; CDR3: CASSPRPLAGMGNEQFF
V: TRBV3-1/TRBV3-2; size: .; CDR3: CASSRRRTNSYLNTEAFF
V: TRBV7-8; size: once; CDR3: CASSFGGFGNQPQHF
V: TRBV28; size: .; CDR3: CASSDDRGEKLFF
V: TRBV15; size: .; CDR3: CATSRANSPLHF
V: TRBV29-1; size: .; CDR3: CSVDRDRDYGYTF
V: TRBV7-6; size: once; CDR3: CATEALRGFTGELFF
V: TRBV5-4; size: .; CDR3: CASSLGSGELFF
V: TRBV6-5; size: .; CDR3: CASSYGEGRGFVQFF
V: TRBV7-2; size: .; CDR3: CASSLSVTDTQYF
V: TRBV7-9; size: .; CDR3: CASSARQGDLYEQYF
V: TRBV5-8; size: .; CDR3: CASGTYTGELFF
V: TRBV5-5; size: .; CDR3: CASSLFGGRVNYGYTF
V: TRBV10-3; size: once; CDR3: CAISESTGKETQYF
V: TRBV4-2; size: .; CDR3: CASSQALEARGHEQFF
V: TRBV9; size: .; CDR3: CASSGGSDGYTF
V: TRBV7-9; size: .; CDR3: CASSGGGVANSPLHF
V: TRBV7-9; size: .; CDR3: CASSQGADQETQYF
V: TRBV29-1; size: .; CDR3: CSVSLSGEKLFF
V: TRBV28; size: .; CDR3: CASMGSSSGANVLTF
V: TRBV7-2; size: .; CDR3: CASSPEHGDPTQHF
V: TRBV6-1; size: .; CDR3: CASSELAGYGYTF
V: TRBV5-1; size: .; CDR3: CASSPLLAPGTDTQYF
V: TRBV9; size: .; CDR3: CASSVGQGSETQYF
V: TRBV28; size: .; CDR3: CASSPTGRKGYTF
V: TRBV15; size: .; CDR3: CATSPRQGGNQPQHF
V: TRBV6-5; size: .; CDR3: CASSYSNLGNQPQHF
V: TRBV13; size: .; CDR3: CASSSRQNTEAFF
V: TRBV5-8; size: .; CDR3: CASSLGQGQKLFF
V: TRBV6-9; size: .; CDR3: CASSGDTGELFF
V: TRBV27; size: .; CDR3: CASSSTPGTRYGYTF